The 12 T cell receptor beta chains reported below all come from one sample, sequenced in a study of cytomegalovirus exposure and HLA in healthy donors. Produced via immunoSEQ multiplex PCR; TCRdb's table is partial and in-frame only. The repertoire includes roughly 330,000 clones, 75% to 90% of them detected once, and more than 0.9% sits in the top ten. The sequencing sample was made of PBMCs. All receptors come from a woman aged 25 to 39 in good health and CMV-seropositive.

The V and J genes are TRBV2 and TRBJ2-5; the match to TRBD1 covers 9 bases. Germline V lookup: CDR1 SNHLY, CDR2 FYNNEI. The CDR3 is 15 residues long. After removal of 7 bases from V and 4 bases from J, the junction contained 10 bases not matched to a gene. This CDR3 reads CASTKDRGYGETQYF. The CDR3 DNA sequence: TGTGCCAGCACTAAAGACAGGGGGTATGGAGAGACCCAGTACTTC. The whole variable domain, filled in from reference TRBV2 and TRBJ2-5, reads EPEVTQTPSHQVTQMGQEVILRCVPISNHLYFYWYRQILGQKVEFLVSFYNNEISEKSEIFDDQFSVERPDGSNFTLKIRSTKLEDSAMYFCASTKDRGYGETQYFGPGTRLLVL.

This clone was picked up one time. This chain links TRBV28 with TRBJ1-2; D is possibly TRBD1 (6 bases). The V end lost 5 bases, the J end lost 4 bases, and 14 bases lay between the germline ends. The CDR3 totals 14 residues. Germline lookup yields CDR1 MDHEN and CDR2 SYDVKM. For the CDR3, the DNA is TGTGCCAGCAGTAGGGGGGAAGGGTCCTATGGCTACACCTTC. It encodes CASSRGEGSYGYTF.

The sample holds one count of this clone. CDR3 sequence: CASSLSGPTNYGYTF. Written as DNA, the CDR3 is TGTGCCAGCAGTTTGTCAGGGCCAACTAACTATGGCTACACCTTC. This chain uses TRBV6-5 with TRBJ1-2, with a tentative D call TRBD1 (5 bases). The germline V gene encodes CDR1 MNHEY and CDR2 SVGAGI. The CDR3 has 15 amino acids. V lost 4 bases and J lost 0, with 12 bases in between.

This clone turned up a few times. This chain joins TRBV27 and TRBJ1-6; no clear D gene. Germline CDR1 is MNHEY and CDR2 is SMNVEV (reference sequence). The V end was cut by 2 bases, the J end by 8 bases, with 10 bases between. This CDR3 region has 14 residues. The CDR3 region is CASSLMADYSPLHF. CDR3 in DNA: TGTGCCAGCAGTTTAATGGCAGACTATTCACCCCTCCACTTT.

V gene TRBV30 combines with J gene TRBJ2-1, with 10 bases matching TRBD2. The CDR3 is 13 residues long. Per the germline V gene, CDR1 is GTSNPN and CDR2 is SVGIG (reference sequence). V lost 4 bases and J lost 3; bases outside the gene matches: 0. The CDR3 region is CAWTSGGYNEQFF. Here the CDR3 DNA reads TGTGCCTGGACTAGCGGGGGCTACAATGAGCAGTTCTTC.

The rearrangement uses TRBV27 and TRBJ2-3; 7 bases line up with TRBD2. J gave up 2 bases and V 5 bases, and 7 bases lay outside the gene matches. This CDR3 region has 15 residues. Germline-derived CDR1 and CDR2 are MNHEY and SMNVEV (reference sequence). The CDR3 region has the DNA TGTGCCAGCAGTAGCACTAGCGTAGACACAGATACGCAGTATTTT. It encodes CASSSTSVDTDTQYF.

This chain links TRBV28 with TRBJ2-7; 7 bases fit TRBD1. CDR3 size: 14 residues. V was clipped by 3 bases and J by 3 bases; unmatched bases: 5. CDR1 is MDHEN, CDR2 SYDVKM, per germline. The CDR3 is CASSFGDRDYEQYF. The CDR3 coding sequence is TGTGCCAGCAGTTTTGGAGACAGGGACTACGAGCAGTACTTC.

The V and J genes are TRBV4-1 and TRBJ2-5; possible D gene TRBD1, 5 bases. CDR1 is MGHRA, CDR2 YSYEKL, per germline. This CDR3 spans 15 amino acids. The germline V and J ends were trimmed by 0 bases and 2 bases, with 10 bases remaining between them. CDR3 sequence reads: CASSQESREQETQYF. The CDR3 DNA reads as TGCGCCAGCAGCCAAGAAAGCAGGGAACAAGAGACCCAGTACTTC.

V is TRBV7-9 and J is TRBJ2-7; weak D call: TRBD2 (6 bases). Germline assignment: CDR1 SEHNR and CDR2 FQNEAQ (reference sequence). Trimming took 3 bases from V and 3 from J, leaving 12 bases between them. The CDR3 sequence is 14 residues long. CDR3 region: CASSLARGYYEQYF. The CDR3 DNA reads TGTGCCAGCAGCTTGGCGCGGGGTTACTACGAGCAGTACTTC.

V and J are TRBV30 and TRBJ1-2; D not resolved. The germline gives CDR1 GTSNPN, CDR2 SVGIG (reference sequence). The CDR3 contains 10 residues. V dropped 6 bases and J dropped 6 bases, with 8 bases sitting between them. CDR3 coding DNA: TGTGCCTGTGCGAATGATGGCTACACCTTC. Its protein product is CACANDGYTF. Based on the CDR3 plus reference TRBV30 and TRBJ1-2, the full variable domain is SQTIHQWPATLVQPVGSPLSLECTVEGTSNPNLYWYRQAAGRGLQLLFYSVGIGQISSEVPQNLSASRPQDRQFILSSKKLLLSDSGFYLCACANDGYTFGSGTRLTVV.

The chain is built from TRBV15 and TRBJ1-4; a possible D gene is TRBD1 (5 bases). The germline gives CDR1 LNHNV, CDR2 YYDKDF (reference sequence). Trimming took 5 bases from V and 3 from J, leaving 13 bases between them. This CDR3 is 15 amino acids long. The CDR3 loop is CATSPQGAANEKLFF. DNA for the CDR3: TGTGCCACCAGCCCCCAGGGTGCGGCTAATGAAAAACTGTTTTTT.

The J gene is TRBJ2-7, the V gene TRBV7-9; D gene ambiguous. Germline loops: CDR1 SEHNR, CDR2 FQNEAQ (reference sequence). V gave up 5 bases and J gave up 6 bases, with 17 bases separating them. The CDR3 extends over 14 amino acids. The CDR3: CASSGIGNLSEQYF. Here the CDR3 DNA reads TGTGCCAGCAGCGGGATAGGAAATCTAAGCGAGCAGTACTTC.